This TCR beta chain was observed in a study of CD8 T cells in ankylosing spondylitis. TCRdb re-called the 5' RACE reads through MiXCR, storing one row per CDR3 protein. The table has 200,000 to 250,000 distinct CDR3 sequences, approximately 8% seen once; the top ten hold around 4.9%. The CDR3 length is 13 residues. Between the trimmed V and J ends, which lost 6 bases and 2 bases, there was a span of 8 bases. Germline CDR1 is MNHEY and CDR2 is SMNVEV (reference sequence). The V gene is TRBV27, the J gene TRBJ2-1; possible D gene TRBD2, 5 bases. The sample taken for sequencing was blood, either unsorted or a sorted T cell fraction (not recorded which). This sequence was found in a female donor with ankylosing spondylitis or in good health (not recorded which). The CDR3 coding sequence is TGTGCCAGCAGGGACTGGGCCTACAATGAGCAGTTCTTC. Translation gives CASRDWAYNEQFF.